These 21 T cell receptor beta chains came from one sample sequenced in a study of OX40 agonist ivuxolimab in advanced cancers. Clones were sequenced by immunoSEQ multiplex PCR, and TCRdb holds only the in-frame ones, with some missing. The table has around 66,000 clones, approximately 90% seen once. The input for sequencing was CD4+ or CD8+ T cells sorted from blood, taken in a trial of the OX40 agonist ivuxolimab. The receptors were gathered from an adult with an advanced solid tumor such as melanoma, head and neck, liver or kidney cancer.

CDR3: CATSRDSDRYGYTF. Here the CDR3 DNA reads TGTGCCACCAGCAGAGATTCGGACAGATATGGCTACACCTTC. This chain links TRBV15 with TRBJ1-2, with D maybe TRBD1 (6 bases). Germline V gene sequence: CDR1 LNHNV, CDR2 YYDKDF (reference sequence). Trimming took off 0 bases at V and 5 bases at J, with 10 bases between the two ends. The CDR3 covers 14 residues.

CDR3 nucleotides: TGTGCCAGCAGTACCTCCCGGGACAGGGATGACAATGAGCAGTTCTTC. This codes for CASSTSRDRDDNEQFF. The chain has TRBV2 and TRBJ2-1, with TRBD1 identical over 9 bases. The ends lost 5 bases at V and 5 bases at J; junction bases unmatched: 10. CDR1 is SNHLY and CDR2 is FYNNEI in the germline V gene. There are 16 residues in the CDR3.

This chain connects TRBV6-1 to TRBJ2-7, with 7 nucleotides matching TRBD1. The CDR3 is 13 residues long. With 6 bases clipped from V and 0 bases from J, the junction kept 2 bases outside the gene matches. Germline CDR1 reads MNHNS; CDR2 reads SASEGT. For the CDR3, the DNA is TGTGCCAGCAGCCGGACAGGCTCCTACGAGCAGTACTTC. Translating gives CASSRTGSYEQYF.

This clone was recorded only once. The chain joins TRBV6-1 to TRBJ1-2; D uncertain. The length of the CDR3 is 14 residues. CDR1 is MNHNS, CDR2 SASEGT, per germline. V lost 8 bases and J lost 0, with 13 bases in between. In DNA, the CDR3 is TGTGCCAGCGCGGAGGATCTCTCTAACTATGGCTACACCTTC. It yields the protein CASAEDLSNYGYTF.

The chain couples TRBV6-5 to TRBJ1-5; D might be TRBD1 (5 bases). Germline V gene sequence: CDR1 MNHEY, CDR2 SVGAGI. The CDR3 runs 14 residues. The V end lost 0 bases, the J end lost 6 bases, and 9 bases lay between the germline ends. DNA for the CDR3: TGTGCCAGCAGTTACTCGGGTCAGGGTCAGCCCCAGCATTTT. This encodes CASSYSGQGQPQHF.

The rearrangement uses TRBV11-2 and TRBJ2-7, with 7 bases fitting TRBD2. Germline CDR1 reads SGHAT; CDR2 reads FQNNGV. Trimming removed 5 bases from V and 0 bases from J; junction bases left unmatched: 10. The CDR3 extends over 16 amino acids. The CDR3 DNA is TGTGCCAGCAGCCCACCATGGGGAGGGGACTCCTACGAGCAGTACTTC. This translates into CASSPPWGGDSYEQYF.

The chain is built from TRBV4-1 and TRBJ1-4; 10 nucleotides match TRBD1. The germline V gene has CDR1 MGHRA and CDR2 YSYEKL. This CDR3 region has 15 residues. V gave up 1 base and J gave up 8 bases; unmatched junction bases: 4. CDR3 nucleotides: TGCGCCAGCAGCCAAGGTGGGACAGGGGTCGAAAAACTGTTTTTT. Its translation: CASSQGGTGVEKLFF.

The chain has TRBV27 and TRBJ1-1, with a tentative D call TRBD1 (5 bases). CDR3 length: 13 amino acids. Germline V gene sequence: CDR1 MNHEY, CDR2 SMNVEV (reference sequence). Trimming took off 5 bases at V and 3 bases at J, with 10 bases between the two ends. DNA of the CDR3: TGTGCCAGCAGTCCCCAGGGTGACACTGAAGCTTTCTTT. This translates into CASSPQGDTEAFF.

The chain couples TRBV15 to TRBJ2-7; 8 positions match TRBD2. The junction had 0 bases not matched to a gene; V was cut back by 2 bases and J by 3 bases. Germline values: CDR1 LNHNV, CDR2 YYDKDF (reference sequence). CDR3 size: 13 residues. The CDR3 loop is CATSRSGGYEQYF. The DNA of the CDR3 is TGTGCCACCAGCAGAAGCGGGGGCTACGAGCAGTACTTC.

CDR3 nucleotides: TGTGCCAGCAGTTTTGGGACACCGAACTATGGCTACACCTTC. Translating gives CASSFGTPNYGYTF. The chain joins TRBV27 to TRBJ1-2, with a weak D call TRBD1 (6 bases). The CDR3 sequence is 14 residues long. The germline gives CDR1 MNHEY, CDR2 SMNVEV (reference sequence). V lost 3 bases and J lost 2, with 10 bases in between.

The V gene is TRBV5-4, the J gene TRBJ1-1; D might be TRBD1 (5 bases). V was clipped by 7 bases and J by 0 bases, with 10 bases between them. In germline, CDR1 is SGHNT, CDR2 YYREEE (reference sequence). The CDR3 is made up of 13 amino acids. Here the CDR3 DNA reads TGTGCCAGCGGCTCAGGGATGAACACTGAAGCTTTCTTT. This gives the protein CASGSGMNTEAFF.

The CDR3 DNA is TGTGCCAGCAGCCAAGATCGGAGCGGGGTCTCCTCCTACGAGCAGTACTTC. This codes for CASSQDRSGVSSYEQYF. V gene TRBV4-2 combines with J gene TRBJ2-7; TRBD2 agrees at 7 bases. This CDR3 has 17 residues. Germline V CDR1 and CDR2: LGHNA, YNFKEQ. Unmatched junction bases numbered 8, after V lost 0 bases and J lost 0 bases.

The chain links TRBV7-3 to TRBJ2-7; D call uncertain. The germline gives CDR1 SGHTA, CDR2 FQGTGA. V shed 2 bases and J shed 1 base, with 6 bases lying between them. This CDR3 is built from 13 residues. The CDR3 here is CASSLGPSYEQYF. In DNA, the CDR3 is TGTGCCAGCAGCTTAGGTCCTTCCTACGAGCAGTACTTC.

This chain connects TRBV13 to TRBJ2-1; no reliable D call. V dropped 1 base and J dropped 9 bases, with 7 bases sitting between them. CDR3 size: 12 residues. The V gene's germline CDR1 is PRHDT and CDR2 FYEKMQ (reference sequence). CDR3 loop: CASSLAGPEQFF. DNA for the CDR3: TGTGCCAGCAGCTTAGCAGGACCTGAGCAGTTCTTC.

This sequence joins TRBV29-1 and TRBJ2-7; 10 bases agree with TRBD1. V shed 5 bases and J 6 bases; nucleotides not matched to a gene: 7. Germline V gene lookup returns CDR1 SQVTM and CDR2 ANQGSEA. This CDR3 contains 13 residues. In nucleotides, the CDR3 is TGCAGCGTTCACGGGACAGGGGAGTCCGAGCAGTACTTC. As protein: CSVHGTGESEQYF.

The rearrangement joins TRBV27 to TRBJ1-1; unclear D gene. V gave up 6 bases and J gave up 0 bases, with 8 bases separating them. The length of the CDR3 is 13 residues. Germline CDR1 is MNHEY and CDR2 is SMNVEV (reference sequence). The CDR3 DNA is TGTGCCAGCAGGCTCGGGGTGAACACTGAAGCTTTCTTT. Residues: CASRLGVNTEAFF.

V and J are TRBV27 and TRBJ2-7, with 9 bases aligning to TRBD1. This CDR3 comprises 16 residues. Germline V gene data show CDR1 as MNHEY and CDR2 as SMNVEV (reference sequence). The J segment lost 1 base and the V segment lost 5 bases, leaving 9 bases of the junction unmatched. The CDR3 loop is CASSRRWGQGSYEQYF. The CDR3 coding sequence is TGTGCCAGCAGTCGCCGATGGGGACAGGGATCCTACGAGCAGTACTTC.

The chain carries TRBV6-4 and TRBJ2-1; 10 bases fit TRBD1. The germline V gene has CDR1 MRHNA and CDR2 SNTAGT. Unmatched junction bases numbered 17, after V lost 7 bases and J lost 8 bases. This CDR3 has 17 residues. CDR3 residues: CASTLDRGAPQWHEQFF. The CDR3 DNA follows: TGTGCCAGCACCCTGGACAGGGGGGCTCCCCAGTGGCATGAGCAGTTCTTC.

The chain employs TRBV10-3 and TRBJ2-1; no definite D call. With 10 bases removed from V and 10 bases from J, the gap between germline ends came to 17 bases. Germline V CDR1 and CDR2: ENHRY, SYGVKD. This CDR3 contains 12 residues. CDR3 sequence reads: CATTVRAGEQFF. CDR3 bases: TGTGCCACCACAGTACGGGCTGGGGAGCAGTTCTTC.

The CDR3 nucleotides read TGTGCCAGCAGCTTATTTTTGGGACGGGACAGCCTCTATGGCTACACCTTC. It specifies CASSLFLGRDSLYGYTF. The chain has TRBV7-2 and TRBJ1-2; 7 nucleotides align to TRBD1. Trimming cost V 2 bases and J 4 bases; bases outside gene matches: 13. Germline loops: CDR1 SGHTA, CDR2 FQGNSA. The CDR3 has 17 residues.

Note on this clone: One junction end does not reproduce the germline sequence, and a read error may be involved. The V gene is TRBV4-1, the J gene TRBJ1-1; no reliable D call. Germline loops: CDR1 MGHRA, CDR2 YSYEKL. The length of the CDR3 is 11 residues. DNA for the CDR3: TGCGCCAGCAGCCAAGCGGGCGAAGTTTTCTTT. Protein: CASSQAGEVFF.